This T cell receptor (beta chain) was identified in a study of T-cell reconstitution after alpha-beta-depleted transplantation in children. Findings of the study overall: Surviving recipient T cells and thymic progenitors underlay high day-60 TCRbeta diversity in some patients. About two months after transplant, alpha-beta T cells reportedly came from several hundred expanded graft clones.

Molecular barcoding with unique molecular identifiers was used for the TCRbeta library. TCRdb analysed the PCR reads with MiXCR anew, one entry per CDR3 protein. The sample lists hundreds of thousands of distinct CDR3 sequences, about a sixth occurring once. In regard to this clonotype: The antigen is not known.

This CDR3 is 17 amino acids long. Trimming removed 6 bases from V and 8 bases from J, with 25 bases in between. Germline values: CDR1 KGHSH, CDR2 LQKENI. The sequence derives from a boy in the first two years of life who had a stem cell transplant for Wiskott-Aldrich syndrome, so the T cells may come from the graft donor. Sequences were derived from PBMCs, mostly from graft donor cells, sampled 360 days after TCRalphabeta/CD19-depleted stem cell transplant. The gene calls are TRBV18 and TRBJ1-4, with D possibly matching TRBD1 (5 bases). CDR3 region: CASSRNPGKRVNEKLFF. CDR3 in DNA: TGTGCCAGCTCCCGAAATCCAGGGAAGAGGGTCAACGAAAAACTGTTTTTT.